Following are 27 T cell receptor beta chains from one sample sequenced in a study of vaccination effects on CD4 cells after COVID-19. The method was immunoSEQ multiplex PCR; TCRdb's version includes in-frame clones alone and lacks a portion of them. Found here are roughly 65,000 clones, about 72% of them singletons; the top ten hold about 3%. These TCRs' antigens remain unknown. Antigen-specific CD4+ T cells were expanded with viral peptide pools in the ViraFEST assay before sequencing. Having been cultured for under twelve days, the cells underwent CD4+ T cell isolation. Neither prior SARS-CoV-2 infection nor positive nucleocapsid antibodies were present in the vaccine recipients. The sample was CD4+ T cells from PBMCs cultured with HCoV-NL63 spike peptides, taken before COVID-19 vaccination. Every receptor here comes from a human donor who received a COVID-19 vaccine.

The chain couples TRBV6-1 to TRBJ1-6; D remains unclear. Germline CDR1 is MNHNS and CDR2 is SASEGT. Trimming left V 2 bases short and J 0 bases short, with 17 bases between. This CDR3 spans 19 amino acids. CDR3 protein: CASSERPRTTNSYNSPLHF. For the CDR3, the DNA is TGTGCCAGCAGTGAAAGGCCCAGGACCACGAACTCCTATAATTCACCCCTCCACTTT.

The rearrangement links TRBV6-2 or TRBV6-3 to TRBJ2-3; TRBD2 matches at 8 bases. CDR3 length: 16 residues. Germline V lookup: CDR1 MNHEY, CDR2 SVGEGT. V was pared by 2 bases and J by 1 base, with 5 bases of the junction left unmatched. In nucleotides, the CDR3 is TGTGCCAGCAGTTACGTCGCTAGCGGGCGCACAGATACGCAGTATTTT. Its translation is CASSYVASGRTDTQYF.

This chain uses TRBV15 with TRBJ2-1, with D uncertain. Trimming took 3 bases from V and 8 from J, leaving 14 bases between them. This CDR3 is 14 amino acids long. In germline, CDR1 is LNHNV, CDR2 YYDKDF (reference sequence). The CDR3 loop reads CATSSSKDFDEQFF. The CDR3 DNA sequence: TGTGCCACCAGCAGTTCCAAGGATTTCGATGAGCAGTTCTTC.

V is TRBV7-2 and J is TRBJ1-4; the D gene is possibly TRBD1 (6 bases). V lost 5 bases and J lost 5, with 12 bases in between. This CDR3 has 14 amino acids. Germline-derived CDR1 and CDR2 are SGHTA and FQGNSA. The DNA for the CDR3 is TGTGCCAGCAGCAGACAGGTGGTAAATGAAAAACTGTTTTTT. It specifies CASSRQVVNEKLFF. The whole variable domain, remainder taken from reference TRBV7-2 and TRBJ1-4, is GAGVSQSPSNKVTEKGKDVELRCDPISGHTALYWYRQSLGQGLEFLIYFQGNSAPDKSGLPSDRFSAERTGGSVSTLTIQRTQQEDSAVYLCASSRQVVNEKLFFGSGTQLSVL.

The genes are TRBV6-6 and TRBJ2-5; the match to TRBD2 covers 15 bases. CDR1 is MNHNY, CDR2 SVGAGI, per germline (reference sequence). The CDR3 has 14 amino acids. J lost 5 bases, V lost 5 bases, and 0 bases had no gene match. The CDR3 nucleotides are TGTGCCAGCAGTGGGACTAGCGGGGGGGAGACCCAGTACTTC. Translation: CASSGTSGGETQYF.

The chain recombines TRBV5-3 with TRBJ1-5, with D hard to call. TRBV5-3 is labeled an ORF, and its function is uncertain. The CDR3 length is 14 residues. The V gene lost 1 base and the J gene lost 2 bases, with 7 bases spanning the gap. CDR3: CARSLLLRNQPQHF. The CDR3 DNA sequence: TGTGCCAGAAGCTTGTTACTTCGCAATCAGCCCCAGCATTTT.

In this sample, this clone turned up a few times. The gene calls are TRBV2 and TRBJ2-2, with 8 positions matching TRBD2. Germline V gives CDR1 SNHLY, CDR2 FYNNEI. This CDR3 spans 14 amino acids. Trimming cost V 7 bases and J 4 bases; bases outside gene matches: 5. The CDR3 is CASIGTRTTGELFF. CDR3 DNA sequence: TGTGCCAGCATCGGGACTAGGACCACCGGGGAGCTGTTTTTT.

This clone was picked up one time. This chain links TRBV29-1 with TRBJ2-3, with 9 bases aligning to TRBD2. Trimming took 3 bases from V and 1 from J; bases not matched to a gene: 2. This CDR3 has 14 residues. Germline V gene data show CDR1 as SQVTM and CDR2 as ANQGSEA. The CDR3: CSVDPSGGTDTQYF. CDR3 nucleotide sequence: TGCAGCGTTGACCCTAGCGGGGGCACAGATACGCAGTATTTT.

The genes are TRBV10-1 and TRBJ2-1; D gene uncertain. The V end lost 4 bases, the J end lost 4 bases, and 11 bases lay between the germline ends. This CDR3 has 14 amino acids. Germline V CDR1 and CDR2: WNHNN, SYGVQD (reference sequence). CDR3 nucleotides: TGCGCCAGCAGTGCAATGAACCGTTACAATGAGCAGTTCTTC. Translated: CASSAMNRYNEQFF.

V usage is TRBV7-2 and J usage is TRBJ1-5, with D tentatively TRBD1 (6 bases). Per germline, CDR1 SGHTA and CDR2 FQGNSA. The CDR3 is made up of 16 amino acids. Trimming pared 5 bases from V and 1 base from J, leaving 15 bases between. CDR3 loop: CASSPGGAGSNQPQHF. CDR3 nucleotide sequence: TGTGCCAGCAGCCCGGGGGGCGCGGGGAGCAATCAGCCCCAGCATTTT.

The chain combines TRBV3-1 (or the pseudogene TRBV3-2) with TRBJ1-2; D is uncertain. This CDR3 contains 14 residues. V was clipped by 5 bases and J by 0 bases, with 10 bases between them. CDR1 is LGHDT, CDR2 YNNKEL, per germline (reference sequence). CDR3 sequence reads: CASSENTANYGYTF. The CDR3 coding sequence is TGTGCCAGCAGCGAAAACACAGCTAACTATGGCTACACCTTC.

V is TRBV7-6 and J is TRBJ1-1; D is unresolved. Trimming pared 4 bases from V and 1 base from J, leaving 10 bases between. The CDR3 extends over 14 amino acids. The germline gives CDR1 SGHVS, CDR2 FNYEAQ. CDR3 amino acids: CASSSTGTNTEAFF. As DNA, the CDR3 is TGTGCCAGCAGCTCAACGGGAACGAACACTGAAGCTTTCTTT.

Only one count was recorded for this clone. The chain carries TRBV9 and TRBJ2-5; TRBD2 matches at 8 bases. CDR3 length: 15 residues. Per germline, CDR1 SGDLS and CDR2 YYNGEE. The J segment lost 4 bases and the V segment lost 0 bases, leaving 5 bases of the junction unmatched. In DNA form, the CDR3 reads TGTGCCAGCAGCGTAGACACGGGGGGGCGAGAGACCCAGTACTTC. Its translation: CASSVDTGGRETQYF. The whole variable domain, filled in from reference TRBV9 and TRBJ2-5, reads DSGVTQTPKHLITATGQRVTLRCSPRSGDLSVYWYQQSLDQGLQFLIQYYNGEERAKGNILERFSAQQFPDLHSELNLSSLELGDSALYFCASSVDTGGRETQYFGPGTRLLVL.

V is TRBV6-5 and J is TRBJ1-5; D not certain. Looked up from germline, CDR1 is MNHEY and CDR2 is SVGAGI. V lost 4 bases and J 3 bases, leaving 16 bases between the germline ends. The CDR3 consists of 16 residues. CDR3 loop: CASSSLDGNFNQPQHF. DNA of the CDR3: TGTGCCAGCAGTTCCCTAGACGGGAACTTCAATCAGCCCCAGCATTTT.

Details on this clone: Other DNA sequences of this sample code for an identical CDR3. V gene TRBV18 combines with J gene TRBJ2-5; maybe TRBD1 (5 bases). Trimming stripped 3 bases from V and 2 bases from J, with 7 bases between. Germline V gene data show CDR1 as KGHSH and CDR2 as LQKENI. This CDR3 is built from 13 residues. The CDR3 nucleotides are TGTGCCAGCTCACCCGACAGACAAGAGACCCAGTACTTC. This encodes CASSPDRQETQYF.

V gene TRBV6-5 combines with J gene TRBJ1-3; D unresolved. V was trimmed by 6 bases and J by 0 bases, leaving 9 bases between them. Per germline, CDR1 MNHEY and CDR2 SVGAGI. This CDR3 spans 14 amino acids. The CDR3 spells CASRLQTSGNTIYF. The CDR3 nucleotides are TGTGCCAGCAGATTACAGACCTCTGGAAACACCATATATTTT.

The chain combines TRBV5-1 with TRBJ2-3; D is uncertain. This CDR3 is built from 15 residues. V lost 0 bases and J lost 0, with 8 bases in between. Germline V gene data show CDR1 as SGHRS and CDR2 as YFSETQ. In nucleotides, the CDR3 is TGCGCCAGCAGCTTGGCTATGCCTAGCACAGATACGCAGTATTTT. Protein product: CASSLAMPSTDTQYF.

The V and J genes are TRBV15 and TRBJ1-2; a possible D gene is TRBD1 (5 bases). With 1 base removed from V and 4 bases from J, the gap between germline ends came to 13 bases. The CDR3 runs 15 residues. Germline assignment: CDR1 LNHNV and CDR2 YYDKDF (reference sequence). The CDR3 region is CATSRGEGYSYGYTF. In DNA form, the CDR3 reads TGTGCCACCAGCAGAGGGGAGGGGTATAGCTATGGCTACACCTTC.

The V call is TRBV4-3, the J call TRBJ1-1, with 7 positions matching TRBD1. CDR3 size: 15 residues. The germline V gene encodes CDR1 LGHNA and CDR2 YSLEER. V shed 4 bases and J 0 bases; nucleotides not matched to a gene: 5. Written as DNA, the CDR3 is TGCGCCAGCAGCCCAGACAGGGACATGAACACTGAAGCTTTCTTT. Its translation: CASSPDRDMNTEAFF.

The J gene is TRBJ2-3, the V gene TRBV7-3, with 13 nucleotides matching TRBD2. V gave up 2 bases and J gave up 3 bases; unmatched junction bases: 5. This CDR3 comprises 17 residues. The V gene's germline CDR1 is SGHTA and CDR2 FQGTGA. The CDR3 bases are TGTGCCAGCAGCTTACGCGGACTAGCGGGGGCGACAGATACGCAGTATTTT. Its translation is CASSLRGLAGATDTQYF. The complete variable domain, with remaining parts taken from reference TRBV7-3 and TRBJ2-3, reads GAGVSQTPSNKVTEKGKYVELRCDPISGHTALYWYRQSLGQGPEFLIYFQGTGAADDSGLPNDRFFAVRPEGSVSTLKIQRTERGDSAVYLCASSLRGLAGATDTQYFGPGTRLTVL.

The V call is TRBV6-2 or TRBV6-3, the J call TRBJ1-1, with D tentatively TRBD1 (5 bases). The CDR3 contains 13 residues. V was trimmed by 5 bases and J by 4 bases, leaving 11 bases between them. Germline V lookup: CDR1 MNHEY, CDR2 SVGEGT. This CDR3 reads CASSHLRGTEAFF. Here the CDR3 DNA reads TGTGCCAGCAGTCACTTAAGGGGCACTGAAGCTTTCTTT.

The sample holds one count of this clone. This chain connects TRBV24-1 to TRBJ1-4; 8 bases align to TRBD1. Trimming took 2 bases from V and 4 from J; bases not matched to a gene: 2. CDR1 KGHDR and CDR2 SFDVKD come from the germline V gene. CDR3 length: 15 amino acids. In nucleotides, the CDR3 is TGTGCCACCAGTGATTCGACAGGGGTTAATGAAAAACTGTTTTTT. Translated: CATSDSTGVNEKLFF.

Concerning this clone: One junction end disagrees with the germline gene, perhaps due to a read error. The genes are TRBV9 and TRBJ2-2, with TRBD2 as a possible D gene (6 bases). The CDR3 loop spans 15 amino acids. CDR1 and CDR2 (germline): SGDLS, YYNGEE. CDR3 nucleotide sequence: TGTGCCAGCAGCGTAGTCTCTTGGGCCGGCGGGGAGTTGTTTTTT. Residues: CASSVVSWAGGELFF.

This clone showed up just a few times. Here the CDR3 reads CASSPGQAPYGYTF. The CDR3 DNA reads TGTGCCAGCTCACCCGGACAGGCACCTTATGGCTACACCTTC. The rearrangement uses TRBV18 and TRBJ1-2; 7 nucleotides line up with TRBD1. With V trimmed by 3 bases and J by 5 bases, 6 bases remained unmatched. The CDR3 is made up of 14 amino acids. Germline loops: CDR1 KGHSH, CDR2 LQKENI.

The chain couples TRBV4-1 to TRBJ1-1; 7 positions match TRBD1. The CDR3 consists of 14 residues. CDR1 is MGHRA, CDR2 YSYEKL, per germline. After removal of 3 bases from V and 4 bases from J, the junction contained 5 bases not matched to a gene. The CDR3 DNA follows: TGCGCCAGCAGCCAGCAGGGGGTCGGCACTGAAGCTTTCTTT. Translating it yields CASSQQGVGTEAFF.

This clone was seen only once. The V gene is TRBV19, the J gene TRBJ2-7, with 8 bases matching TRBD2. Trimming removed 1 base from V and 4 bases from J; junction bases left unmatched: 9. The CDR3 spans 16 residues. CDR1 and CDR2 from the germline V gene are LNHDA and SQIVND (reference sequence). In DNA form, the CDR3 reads TGTGCCAGTAGTATAGGAGGCGCGGGAGGCCTGTACGAGCAGTACGTC. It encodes CASSIGGAGGLYEQYV.

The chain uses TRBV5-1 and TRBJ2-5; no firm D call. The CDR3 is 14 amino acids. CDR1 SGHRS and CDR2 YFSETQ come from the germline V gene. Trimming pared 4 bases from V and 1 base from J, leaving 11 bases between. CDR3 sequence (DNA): TGCGCCAGCAGCAAAACCGTGGTCCAAGAGACCCAGTACTTC. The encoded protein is CASSKTVVQETQYF.